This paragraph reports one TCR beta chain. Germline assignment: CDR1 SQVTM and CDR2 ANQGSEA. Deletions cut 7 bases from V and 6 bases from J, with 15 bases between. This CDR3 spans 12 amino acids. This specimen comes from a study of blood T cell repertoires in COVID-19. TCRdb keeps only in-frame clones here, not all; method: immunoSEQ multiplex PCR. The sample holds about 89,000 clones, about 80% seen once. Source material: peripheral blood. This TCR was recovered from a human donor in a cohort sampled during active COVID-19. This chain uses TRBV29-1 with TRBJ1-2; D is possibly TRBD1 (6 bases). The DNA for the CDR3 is TGCAGCGCAATTACAGGGAAGGATGGCTACACCTTC. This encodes CSAITGKDGYTF.